The following is a T cell receptor beta chain sequence with its context. The data were obtained in a study of T cell changes during pregnancy in multiple sclerosis. Assay: immunoSEQ multiplex PCR; the TCRdb copy retains only in-frame clones and omits some. The sample consists of under 70,000 clones, 90% to 95% of them appearing once. Material: peripheral blood, obtained after pregnancy. The sequence derives from a female donor in good health, enrolled as a control in a pregnancy study.

This chain's CDR3 is CASNQGTGEIGELFF. The CDR3 DNA reads TGTGCCAGTAATCAGGGAACGGGTGAGATCGGGGAGCTGTTTTTT. This chain links TRBV19 with TRBJ2-2; weak D call: TRBD1 (5 bases). The CDR3 is made up of 15 amino acids. V shed 7 bases and J shed 7 bases, with 19 bases lying between them. CDR1 and CDR2 (germline): LNHDA, SQIVND (reference sequence).